Presented here are 5 T cell receptor beta chains from one specimen sequenced in a study of Ad26.COV2.S vaccination and SARS-CoV-2 variants. Described treatment: some 20 received Ad26.COV2.S at low or high dose, single or two shots; 5 received placebo; per-sample allocation not given. The samples date from day 63 after the first vaccine or placebo injection. Data came from immunoSEQ multiplex PCR; TCRdb stores just in-frame clones and leaves some out. There are about 410,000 clones in the sample; roughly 90% occur only once, and more than 1.5% lies in the top ten. Sequenced here: peripheral blood, sampled in a trial of Ad26.COV2.S vaccine versus placebo. The receptors originated from a person aged 18-65 years who received the Ad26.COV2.S COVID-19 vaccine or a placebo.

The rearrangement joins TRBV5-5 to TRBJ2-1; possibly TRBD1 or TRBD2 for D (6 bases each). Trimming pared 4 bases from V and 5 bases from J, leaving 22 bases between. CDR3 size: 17 residues. The germline V gene encodes CDR1 SGHKS and CDR2 YYEKEE (reference sequence). The CDR3 region is CASSSARGRQDNNEQFF. CDR3 in DNA: TGTGCCAGCAGCAGCGCCCGGGGGCGTCAGGATAACAATGAGCAGTTCTTC. Full variable domain (rest looked up from reference TRBV5-5 and TRBJ2-1): DAGVTQSPTHLIKTRGQQVTLRCSPISGHKSVSWYQQVLGQGPQFIFQYYEKEERGRGNFPDRFSARQFPNYSSELNVNALLLGDSALYLCASSSARGRQDNNEQFFGPGTRLTVL.

This chain links TRBV5-8 with TRBJ1-1; 9 nucleotides match TRBD1. The CDR3 runs to 16 residues. V lost 0 bases to trimming and J lost 5 bases; unmatched junction nucleotides: 8. CDR1 and CDR2 from the germline V gene are SGHTS and YDEGEE. The CDR3 reads CASSLDFDRGRTEAFF. The CDR3 DNA reads as TGTGCCAGCAGCTTGGATTTTGACAGGGGGAGGACTGAAGCTTTCTTT.

V and J are TRBV30 and TRBJ2-7, with 12 nucleotides matching TRBD1. This CDR3 contains 17 residues. V shed 1 base and J 2 bases; nucleotides not matched to a gene: 9. Germline V gene data show CDR1 as GTSNPN and CDR2 as SVGIG (reference sequence). CDR3 sequence: CAWSAGTGGFDTYEQYF. The CDR3 DNA follows: TGTGCCTGGAGTGCCGGGACAGGGGGCTTCGACACCTACGAGCAGTACTTC.

The chain employs TRBV5-1 and TRBJ1-6; possibly TRBD1 for D (5 bases). The CDR3 is 16 residues long. V gave up 1 base and J gave up 7 bases, with 15 bases separating them. Germline CDR1 and CDR2: SGHRS and YFSETQ. The CDR3 coding sequence is TGCGCCAGCAGCTTGCCCCTCGACAGCCCAAATTCACCCCTCCACTTT. It codes for CASSLPLDSPNSPLHF. The entire variable domain, with the rest obtained from reference TRBV5-1 and TRBJ1-6, is as follows: KAGVTQTPRYLIKTRGQQVTLSCSPISGHRSVSWYQQTPGQGLQFLFEYFSETQRNKGNFPGRFSGRQFSNSRSEMNVSTLELGDSALYLCASSLPLDSPNSPLHFGNGTRLTVT.

V usage is TRBV6-1 and J usage is TRBJ2-6, with a tentative D call TRBD1 (6 bases). The V gene's germline CDR1 is MNHNS and CDR2 SASEGT. The V and J ends lost 0 bases and 2 bases respectively, with 11 bases between them. This CDR3 contains 17 residues. The CDR3 region has the DNA TGTGCCAGCAGTGAAGCTGGGGGCCAGGCTGGGGCCAACGTCCTGACTTTC. Protein product: CASSEAGGQAGANVLTF.